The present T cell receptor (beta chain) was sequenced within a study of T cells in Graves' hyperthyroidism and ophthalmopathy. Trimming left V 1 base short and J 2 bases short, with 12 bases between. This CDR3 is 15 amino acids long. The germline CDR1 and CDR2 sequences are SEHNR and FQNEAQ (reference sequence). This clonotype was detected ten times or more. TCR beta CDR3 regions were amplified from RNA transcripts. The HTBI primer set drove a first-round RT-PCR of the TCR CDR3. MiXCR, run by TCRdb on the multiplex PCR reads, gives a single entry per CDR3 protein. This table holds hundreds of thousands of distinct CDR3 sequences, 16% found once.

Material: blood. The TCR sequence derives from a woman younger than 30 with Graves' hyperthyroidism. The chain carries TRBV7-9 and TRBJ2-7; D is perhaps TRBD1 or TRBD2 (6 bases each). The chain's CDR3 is CASSLGGAATYEQYF. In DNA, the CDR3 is TGTGCCAGCAGCTTAGGGGGGGCAGCTACCTACGAGCAGTACTTC. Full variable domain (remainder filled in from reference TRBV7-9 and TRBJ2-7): DTGVSQNPRHKITKRGQNVTFRCDPISEHNRLYWYRQTLGQGPEFLTYFQNEAQLEKSRLLSDRFSAERPKGSFSTLEIQRTEQGDSAMYLCASSLGGAATYEQYFGPGTRLTVT.